The 25 T cell receptor beta chains presented below share a single source sample, sequenced in a study of blood T cell repertoires in COVID-19. TCRdb's copy holds only in-frame clones and misses some; the assay was immunoSEQ multiplex PCR. The table records roughly 410,000 clones, over 75% of them present only once. Material for sequencing was peripheral blood. All receptors derive from a woman between 35 and 50 years old with COVID-19, enrolled during active disease.

J is TRBJ2-7 and V is TRBV7-9, with D perhaps TRBD1 (6 bases). The ends were cut back, 4 bases at V and 3 bases at J, with 13 bases in the middle. The length of the CDR3 is 14 residues. Per the germline V gene, CDR1 is SEHNR and CDR2 is FQNEAQ (reference sequence). The CDR3 region has the DNA TGTGCCAGCAGCTCCCAGGGGCCCAACTACGAGCAGTACTTC. It yields the protein CASSSQGPNYEQYF.

V is TRBV27 and J is TRBJ1-6; D may be TRBD1 (6 bases). This CDR3 region has 15 residues. Trimming took 6 bases from V and 3 from J, leaving 12 bases between them. Per germline, CDR1 MNHEY and CDR2 SMNVEV (reference sequence). CDR3 amino acids: CASSPGTFYNSPLHF. The CDR3 DNA reads TGTGCCAGCAGCCCCGGGACATTCTATAATTCACCCCTCCACTTT.

Details on this clone: Other DNA sequences in this specimen translate into the identical CDR3. J is TRBJ2-5 and V is TRBV5-1; TRBD1 agrees at 8 bases. The CDR3 consists of 15 residues. Trimming cost V 0 bases and J 5 bases; bases outside gene matches: 6. From germline, CDR1 is SGHRS and CDR2 YFSETQ. CDR3 bases: TGCGCCAGCAGCTTGGACCAGGGGGCCAAGGAGACCCAGTACTTC. The encoded protein is CASSLDQGAKETQYF.

The chain joins TRBV6-2 or TRBV6-3 to TRBJ1-2; tentative D call: TRBD1 (6 bases). The CDR3 extends over 15 amino acids. The germline V gene has CDR1 MNHEY and CDR2 SVGEGT. V gave up 2 bases and J gave up 0 bases, with 10 bases separating them. The DNA for the CDR3 is TGTGCCAGCAGTTACGGAGGACAGCCTAACTATGGCTACACCTTC. This gives the protein CASSYGGQPNYGYTF.

The rearrangement uses TRBV7-2 and TRBJ2-5; 9 bases are shared with TRBD1. The trim removed 5 bases at V and 4 bases at J, leaving 5 bases unmatched. Germline CDR1 and CDR2: SGHTA and FQGNSA. This CDR3 has 14 residues. The DNA for the CDR3 is TGTGCCAGCAGCGCCCGGGGACAGGGAGAGACCCAGTACTTC. It specifies CASSARGQGETQYF. Complete variable domain (other parts from reference TRBV7-2 and TRBJ2-5): GAGVSQSPSNKVTEKGKDVELRCDPISGHTALYWYRQSLGQGLEFLIYFQGNSAPDKSGLPSDRFSAERTGGSVSTLTIQRTQQEDSAVYLCASSARGQGETQYFGPGTRLLVL.

This sequence joins TRBV19 and TRBJ2-5, with D tentatively TRBD1 (6 bases). CDR1 and CDR2 from the germline V gene are LNHDA and SQIVND (reference sequence). The CDR3 spans 14 residues. Deletions cut 5 bases from V and 5 bases from J, with 15 bases between. This CDR3 reads CASSPRGLRETQYF. In DNA, the CDR3 is TGTGCCAGTAGTCCCAGGGGTCTTCGGGAGACCCAGTACTTC.

The rearrangement uses TRBV7-2 and TRBJ1-1; no reliable D call. The CDR3 runs 11 residues. The germline CDR1 and CDR2 sequences are SGHTA and FQGNSA. Deletions cut 1 base from V and 11 bases from J, with 8 bases between. CDR3 bases: TGTGCCAGCAGCTTAGTAGGAGGGGCTTTCTTT. It encodes CASSLVGGAFF.

This clone appeared a few times. This chain joins TRBV21-1 and TRBJ1-5. TRBV21-1 is a pseudogene locus. CDR3 length equals 15 residues. The CDR3 DNA follows: TGTGCCAGCAGCCCCCGGGGGAATAGCAATCAGCCCCAGCATTTT. This gives the protein CASSPRGNSNQPQHF.

The rearrangement uses TRBV11-2 and TRBJ1-6, with 7 bases lining up with TRBD1. J was trimmed by 7 bases and V by 5 bases; bases with no gene match: 8. This CDR3 has 15 residues. Per the germline V gene, CDR1 is SGHAT and CDR2 is FQNNGV. CDR3 loop: CASSGLRGRNSPLHF. CDR3 DNA: TGTGCCAGCAGCGGACTTAGGGGGCGAAATTCACCCCTCCACTTT.

In regard to this clone: Other DNA sequences within the sample encode an identical CDR3. V usage is TRBV7-9 and J usage is TRBJ1-5; D is perhaps TRBD1 (6 bases). The CDR3 covers 14 residues. Trimming shortened V by 4 bases and J by 3 bases, and 10 bases separated the two germline ends. Germline V CDR1 and CDR2: SEHNR, FQNEAQ (reference sequence). CDR3 protein: CASSSDRNNQPQHF. CDR3 coding DNA: TGTGCCAGCAGCTCGGACAGAAACAATCAGCCCCAGCATTTT.

The chain uses TRBV27 and TRBJ2-7; D gene ambiguous. Germline CDR1 and CDR2: MNHEY and SMNVEV (reference sequence). V shed 10 bases and J shed 6 bases, with 13 bases lying between them. This CDR3 has 11 amino acids. CDR3 DNA: TGTGCCACCCACCTTGGCGGCGAGCAGTACTTC. Encoded protein: CATHLGGEQYF.

This chain connects TRBV9 to TRBJ2-2; tentatively, D is TRBD1 (6 bases). The CDR3 runs 15 residues. Trimming took off 0 bases at V and 4 bases at J, with 10 bases between the two ends. Germline V gene lookup returns CDR1 SGDLS and CDR2 YYNGEE. The CDR3 reads CASSVAGGLTGELFF. In DNA, the CDR3 is TGTGCCAGCAGCGTAGCTGGGGGCCTCACCGGGGAGCTGTTTTTT.

The chain employs TRBV28 and TRBJ2-4; D perhaps matches TRBD1 (6 bases). There are 16 residues in the CDR3. The germline V gene encodes CDR1 MDHEN and CDR2 SYDVKM. V was clipped by 4 bases and J by 1 base, with 14 bases between them. This CDR3 is CASSSYTTGAKNIQYF. DNA for the CDR3: TGTGCCAGCAGTTCCTATACTACAGGGGCCAAAAACATTCAGTACTTC.

J is TRBJ2-1 and V is TRBV27; D is perhaps TRBD2 (5 bases). In germline, CDR1 is MNHEY, CDR2 SMNVEV (reference sequence). This CDR3 has 16 amino acids. V lost 4 bases to trimming and J lost 6 bases, with 19 bases between them. CDR3 residues: CASSSPFSFGGNEQFF. CDR3 bases: TGTGCCAGCAGTTCACCCTTCTCGTTCGGAGGCAATGAGCAGTTCTTC.

The chain links TRBV9 to TRBJ1-3; 7 positions agree with TRBD1. This CDR3 is built from 19 residues. Germline-derived CDR1 and CDR2 are SGDLS and YYNGEE. V lost 0 bases and J lost 3; bases outside the gene matches: 15. The CDR3 sequence is CASSVGIQGGPASGNTIYF. The DNA for the CDR3 is TGTGCCAGCAGCGTAGGTATTCAAGGGGGCCCCGCGAGTGGAAACACCATATATTTT.

This chain connects TRBV20-1 to TRBJ1-1, with 8 bases identical to TRBD1. Germline CDR1 reads DFQATT; CDR2 reads SNEGSKA (reference sequence). V dropped 3 bases and J dropped 4; count of bases not matched to a gene: 4. There are 13 residues in the CDR3. CDR3 in DNA: TGCAGTGCTAGTACACAGGGGGGCACTGAAGCTTTCTTT. Its translation is CSASTQGGTEAFF.

Details on this clone: The identical CDR3 is also encoded by other nucleotide sequences in the sample. The CDR3 DNA sequence: TGCGCCAGCAGCTTGGACAGGGACTATGGCTACACCTTC. Its protein product is CASSLDRDYGYTF. The rearrangement links TRBV5-1 to TRBJ1-2, with D possibly TRBD1 on 6 matching bases. The CDR3 sequence is 13 residues long. The V and J ends lost 0 bases and 3 bases respectively, with 6 bases between them. CDR1 is SGHRS, CDR2 YFSETQ, per germline.

The rearrangement joins TRBV5-6 to TRBJ1-2, with a possible D match to TRBD1 (5 bases). The V gene lost 2 bases and the J gene lost 4 bases, with 15 bases spanning the gap. The CDR3 has 15 residues. Germline lookup yields CDR1 SGHDT and CDR2 YYEEEE. The CDR3 reads CASSFIRGSTYGYTF. The CDR3 DNA follows: TGTGCCAGCAGCTTTATAAGGGGATCGACCTATGGCTACACCTTC.

CDR3 bases: TGTGCCAGCTCACCCGTGGAGATCTACGAGCAGTACTTC. As protein: CASSPVEIYEQYF. The V gene is TRBV18, the J gene TRBJ2-7, with D unresolved. This CDR3 has 13 residues. Germline-derived CDR1 and CDR2 are KGHSH and LQKENI. V was cut by 3 bases and J by 3 bases, with 9 bases left in between.

The chain recombines TRBV7-8 with TRBJ1-6, with 9 bases lining up with TRBD1. J gave up 8 bases and V 4 bases, and 6 bases lay outside the gene matches. The CDR3 totals 15 residues. CDR1 and CDR2 (germline): SGHVS, FQNEAQ. CDR3 sequence reads: CASSSLQGADSPLHF. CDR3 nucleotides: TGTGCCAGCAGCTCCCTACAGGGGGCAGATTCACCCCTCCACTTT.

The V gene is TRBV10-3, the J gene TRBJ2-7; 10 positions agree with TRBD1. The length of the CDR3 is 14 residues. Germline values: CDR1 ENHRY, CDR2 SYGVKD. Losses at the gene ends were 2 bases for V and 5 bases for J; bases not matched to a gene: 3. The CDR3 reads CAISEGQGGDEQYF. The CDR3 coding sequence is TGTGCCATCAGTGAGGGACAGGGGGGCGACGAGCAGTACTTC.

V usage is TRBV5-1 and J usage is TRBJ1-5; D is unresolved. Trimming removed 0 bases from V and 1 base from J, with 8 bases in between. This CDR3 comprises 15 residues. Germline V gene data show CDR1 as SGHRS and CDR2 as YFSETQ. In nucleotides, the CDR3 is TGCGCCAGCAGCTTGGGCGGTCTAAGCAATCAGCCCCAGCATTTT. It is translated as CASSLGGLSNQPQHF.

This clone has a handful of counts. CDR3 in DNA: TGCAGCGGGTTAAGGGGAACAGGGGGAAATGAAAAACTGTTTTTT. As protein: CSGLRGTGGNEKLFF. V usage is TRBV29-1 and J usage is TRBJ1-4, with 8 bases that match TRBD1. CDR1 SQVTM and CDR2 ANQGSEA come from the germline V gene. The CDR3 runs 15 residues. The V and J ends lost 7 bases and 5 bases, in that order; junction bases with no gene match: 12.

The chain uses TRBV5-6 and TRBJ1-4; perhaps TRBD1 as D (5 bases). Germline assignment: CDR1 SGHDT and CDR2 YYEEEE. This CDR3 is built from 14 residues. Trimming left V 4 bases short and J 0 bases short, with 7 bases between. CDR3 coding DNA: TGTGCCAGCAGCCCAGGGCCAACTAATGAAAAACTGTTTTTT. Amino acids: CASSPGPTNEKLFF.

Here the CDR3 DNA reads TGTGCCAGCAGCACCCGACTAGCGGGAGCTGGTTACAATGAGCAGTTCTTC. The encoded protein is CASSTRLAGAGYNEQFF. The chain joins TRBV5-6 to TRBJ2-1, with 12 bases that match TRBD2. After removal of 4 bases from V and 4 bases from J, the junction contained 9 bases not matched to a gene. Germline V lookup: CDR1 SGHDT, CDR2 YYEEEE. This CDR3 contains 17 residues.